Listed below are T cell receptor beta chains from one sample, sequenced in a study of PD-L1 blockade in urothelial cancer. Data came from immunoSEQ multiplex PCR; TCRdb stores just in-frame clones and leaves some out. The sample has more than 90,000 clones; roughly 90% are singletons. The specimen was PBMCs, collected around atezolizumab (anti-PD-L1) treatment. The receptors were sampled from a man in his sixties with urothelial cancer. The CDR3 runs from the conserved cysteine through the conserved F or W. D genes are given only for firm matches. Only some rows state a clone size, as once, few, many or a class for expanded clones.

abundance,v_gene,j_gene,d_gene,CDR3aa,CDR3nt
-,TRBV9,TRBJ2-7,-,CASSVGSLGLEQYF,TGTGCCAGCAGCGTAGGAAGTCTAGGTTTAGAGCAGTACTTC
-,TRBV29-1,TRBJ2-2,TRBD2,CSVVGGVGTGELFF,TGCAGCGTTGTCGGGGGGGTGGGCACCGGGGAGCTGTTTTTT
-,TRBV5-8,TRBJ2-1,TRBD2,CASKRAGGLEQFF,TGTGCCAGCAAAAGAGCGGGGGGACTTGAGCAGTTCTTC
-,TRBV18,TRBJ2-1,-,CASSPSQGYNEQFF,TGTGCCAGCTCACCCTCTCAGGGCTACAATGAGCAGTTCTTC
-,TRBV18,TRBJ2-2,-,CASSPQPSSNTGELFF,TGTGCCAGCTCACCACAGCCTAGCAGCAACACCGGGGAGCTGTTTTTT
many,TRBV25-1,TRBJ2-1,TRBD2,CASSGRLAGVLNEQFF,TGTGCCAGCAGTGGTCGACTAGCGGGGGTTCTAAATGAGCAGTTCTTC
-,TRBV19,TRBJ1-5,-,CASSIPQGYQPQHF,TGTGCCAGTAGTATTCCCCAGGGATATCAGCCCCAGCATTTT
-,TRBV7-8,TRBJ2-7,TRBD1,CASSLDRDRNYEQYF,TGTGCCAGCAGCTTAGACAGGGACAGAAACTACGAGCAGTACTTC
-,TRBV6-6,TRBJ2-1,TRBD1,CASSSSPGQAYNEQFF,TGTGCCAGCAGCAGCAGTCCGGGACAGGCCTACAATGAGCAGTTCTTC
-,TRBV7-2,TRBJ2-2,TRBD2,CASTPTSFPPGELFF,TGTGCCAGCACCCCGACTAGCTTCCCCCCCGGGGAGCTGTTTTTT
-,TRBV5-1,TRBJ1-1,-,CASSLDQSEAFF,TGCGCCAGCAGCTTGGACCAGTCTGAAGCTTTCTTT
-,TRBV6-5,TRBJ2-7,-,CASTPLTGTTYEQYF,TGTGCCAGCACCCCCCTCACAGGTACGACCTACGAGCAGTACTTC
-,TRBV18,TRBJ2-5,TRBD2,CASSLLAGQETQYF,TGTGCCAGCTCACTACTAGCGGGACAAGAGACCCAGTACTTC
-,TRBV5-5,TRBJ1-2,TRBD1,CASSEPGQGAGGYTF,TGTGCCAGCAGCGAACCGGGACAGGGGGCGGGTGGCTACACCTTC
-,TRBV7-9,TRBJ2-3,-,CASSPTRGVLSTDTQYF,TGTGCCAGCAGCCCAACGCGAGGAGTCTTGAGCACAGATACGCAGTATTTT
-,TRBV5-4,TRBJ2-3,-,CASSLLLGYTDTQYF,TGTGCCAGCAGCTTGTTACTAGGTTACACAGATACGCAGTATTTT
once,TRBV6-5,TRBJ2-7,TRBD2,CASSPLAGISYEQYF,TGTGCCAGCAGTCCACTAGCGGGGATCTCCTACGAGCAGTACTTC
once,TRBV4-2,TRBJ1-2,-,CASSQGAGVSGYGYTF,TGTGCCAGCAGCCAAGGGGCGGGGGTATCTGGGTATGGCTACACCTTC
-,TRBV11-2,TRBJ2-7,-,CASSFRVRDEQYF,TGTGCCAGCAGTTTCAGGGTTCGGGACGAGCAGTACTTC
-,TRBV29-1,TRBJ2-5,TRBD2,CSVSGGQETQYF,TGCAGCGTGTCGGGGGGCCAAGAGACCCAGTACTTC
-,TRBV11-2,TRBJ2-2,TRBD2,CASSPWAGLAGPYTGELFF,TGTGCCAGCAGCCCATGGGCGGGACTAGCGGGACCCTACACCGGGGAGCTGTTTTTT
-,TRBV19,TRBJ1-1,TRBD1,CASEGSGTGGFRAEAFF,TGTGCCAGTGAGGGATCCGGGACAGGGGGTTTTCGGGCTGAAGCTTTCTTT
-,TRBV6-5,TRBJ2-7,TRBD2,CASSYTTSDYEQYF,TGTGCCAGCAGTTACACCACTAGCGACTACGAGCAGTACTTC
-,TRBV7-9,TRBJ1-2,-,CASSQDSFYGYTF,TGTGCCAGCAGCCAGGACAGTTTTTATGGCTACACCTTC
-,TRBV7-8,TRBJ2-3,-,CASSLGQTYSTDTQYF,TGTGCCAGCAGCTTAGGGCAGACATATAGCACAGATACGCAGTATTTT
-,TRBV7-2,TRBJ2-7,TRBD2,CASSKRLAEHQYF,TGTGCCAGCAGCAAGAGACTAGCAGAGCACCAGTACTTC
few,TRBV7-9,TRBJ1-1,TRBD1,CASTPWTGLSTEAFF,TGTGCCAGCACCCCGTGGACAGGGCTGAGCACTGAAGCTTTCTTT
-,TRBV18,TRBJ1-4,-,CASSPPVGKGDEKLFF,TGTGCCAGCTCACCACCCGTCGGGAAGGGGGATGAAAAACTGTTTTTT
once,TRBV5-1,TRBJ1-5,-,CASSSGDFNQPQHF,TGCGCCAGCAGCTCTGGCGACTTTAATCAGCCCCAGCATTTT
-,TRBV28,TRBJ1-2,-,CASSLTGNYGYTF,TGTGCCAGCAGTTTAACCGGGAACTATGGCTACACCTTC
-,TRBV4-1,TRBJ2-7,TRBD1,CASSQPTGATYEQYF,TGCGCCAGCAGCCAACCGACAGGGGCCACCTACGAGCAGTACTTC
-,TRBV5-6,TRBJ2-1,TRBD2,CASSLSPGLAGVEQFF,TGTGCCAGCAGCTTGTCTCCGGGACTAGCGGGAGTAGAGCAGTTCTTC
-,TRBV5-4,TRBJ2-5,-,CASSSKEEAETQYF,TGTGCCAGCAGCTCAAAAGAGGAGGCAGAGACCCAGTACTTC
-,TRBV4-3,TRBJ2-1,TRBD2,CASSQELGLAGGSLFF,TGCGCCAGCAGCCAAGAATTAGGGCTAGCGGGGGGATCCCTGTTCTTC
-,TRBV9,TRBJ2-5,TRBD2,CASSVGAGAGETQYF,TGTGCCAGCAGCGTAGGAGCGGGAGCAGGGGAGACCCAGTACTTC
-,TRBV7-2,TRBJ2-5,TRBD1,CASSKGQAQETQYF,TGTGCCAGCAGTAAAGGACAGGCCCAAGAGACCCAGTACTTC
-,TRBV29-1,TRBJ2-1,-,CSVDPRGSNEQFF,TGCAGCGTTGACCCCCGGGGTAGCAATGAGCAGTTCTTC
-,TRBV5-5,TRBJ1-2,-,CASTPFGVVNYGYTF,TGTGCCAGCACCCCTTTCGGTGTGGTTAACTATGGCTACACCTTC
-,TRBV29-1,TRBJ2-1,TRBD1,CSVEGTGYTYNEQFF,TGCAGCGTTGAAGGGACAGGGTACACCTACAATGAGCAGTTCTTC
-,TRBV6-5,TRBJ2-4,TRBD2,CASSVTSGVNIQYF,TGTGCCAGCAGCGTGACTAGCGGGGTCAACATTCAGTACTTC
-,TRBV7-2,TRBJ2-7,TRBD2,CADRVASGVGEQYF,TGTGCCGATCGGGTGGCTAGCGGTGTGGGGGAGCAGTACTTC
-,TRBV11-2,TRBJ2-3,TRBD2,CASSSTSGRGNTQYF,TGTGCCAGCAGCTCCACTAGCGGGAGAGGAAATACGCAGTATTTT
few,TRBV16,TRBJ1-6,TRBD1,CASSQWDRDYNSPLHF,TGTGCCAGCAGCCAGTGGGACAGGGATTATAATTCACCCCTCCACTTT
-,TRBV5-5,TRBJ2-7,TRBD2,CASSLVDVALAGGADEQYF,TGTGCCAGCAGCTTGGTGGATGTGGCACTAGCGGGGGGAGCCGACGAGCAGTACTTC
-,TRBV28,TRBJ2-7,-,CASSLRGLGQNYEQYF,TGTGCCAGCAGTTTAAGGGGTCTAGGACAAAACTACGAGCAGTACTTC
-,TRBV5-3,TRBJ1-2,-,CARSLAAGAKGRDGYTF,TGTGCCAGAAGCTTGGCCGCGGGGGCTAAGGGTCGCGATGGCTACACCTTC
-,TRBV7-2,TRBJ1-3,-,CASSTGQFSGNTIYF,TGTGCCAGCAGCACCGGACAGTTCTCTGGAAACACCATATATTTT
few,TRBV29-1,TRBJ2-3,TRBD2,CSVLGLAGRYTQYF,TGCAGCGTCCTGGGACTAGCGGGAAGGTATACGCAGTATTTT
-,TRBV4-2,TRBJ2-2,TRBD2,CASGTAGVSGELFF,TGTGCCAGCGGGACGGCGGGAGTAAGCGGGGAGCTGTTTTTT
-,TRBV27,TRBJ2-7,-,CASSDTAAYNYEQYF,TGTGCCAGCAGTGATACAGCGGCTTATAACTACGAGCAGTACTTC
few,TRBV30,TRBJ1-1,-,CAWSVRRGTEAFF,TGTGCCTGGAGTGTACGTCGGGGCACTGAAGCTTTCTTT